The T cell receptor beta chain under discussion was sequenced for a study of blood T cell repertoires in COVID-19. Sequencing used immunoSEQ multiplex PCR; TCRdb keeps in-frame clones, though not all of them. The table lists about 230,000 clones, around four fifths of them singletons. Sequenced input: peripheral blood. This clonotype was sampled from a woman aged 70-85 years with active or convalescent COVID-19.

The CDR3 DNA sequence: TGTGCCAGCCAACAGGGAGGGAGATGGGGCTACACCTTC. Translated, it gives CASQQGGRWGYTF. The chain employs TRBV19 and TRBJ1-2, with D possibly TRBD1 on 6 matching bases. Trimming pared 9 bases from V and 8 bases from J, leaving 19 bases between. From germline, CDR1 is LNHDA and CDR2 SQIVND (reference sequence). The CDR3 totals 13 residues.